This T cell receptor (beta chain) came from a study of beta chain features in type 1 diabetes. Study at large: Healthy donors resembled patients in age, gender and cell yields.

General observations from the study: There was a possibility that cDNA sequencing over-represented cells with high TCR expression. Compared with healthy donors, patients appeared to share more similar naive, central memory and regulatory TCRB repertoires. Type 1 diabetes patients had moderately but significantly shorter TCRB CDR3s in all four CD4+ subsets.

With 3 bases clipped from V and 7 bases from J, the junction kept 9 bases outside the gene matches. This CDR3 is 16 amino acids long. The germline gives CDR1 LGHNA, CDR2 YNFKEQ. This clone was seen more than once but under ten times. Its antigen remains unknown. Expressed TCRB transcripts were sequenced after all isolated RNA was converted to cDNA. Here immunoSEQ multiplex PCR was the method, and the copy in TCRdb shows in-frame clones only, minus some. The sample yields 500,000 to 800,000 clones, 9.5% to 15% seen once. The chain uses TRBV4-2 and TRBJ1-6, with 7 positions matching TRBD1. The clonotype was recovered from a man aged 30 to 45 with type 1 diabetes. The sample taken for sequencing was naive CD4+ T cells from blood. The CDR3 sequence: CASSQPARQGNSPLHF. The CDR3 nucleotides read TGTGCCAGCAGCCAGCCGGCGAGACAGGGAAATTCACCCCTCCACTTT.